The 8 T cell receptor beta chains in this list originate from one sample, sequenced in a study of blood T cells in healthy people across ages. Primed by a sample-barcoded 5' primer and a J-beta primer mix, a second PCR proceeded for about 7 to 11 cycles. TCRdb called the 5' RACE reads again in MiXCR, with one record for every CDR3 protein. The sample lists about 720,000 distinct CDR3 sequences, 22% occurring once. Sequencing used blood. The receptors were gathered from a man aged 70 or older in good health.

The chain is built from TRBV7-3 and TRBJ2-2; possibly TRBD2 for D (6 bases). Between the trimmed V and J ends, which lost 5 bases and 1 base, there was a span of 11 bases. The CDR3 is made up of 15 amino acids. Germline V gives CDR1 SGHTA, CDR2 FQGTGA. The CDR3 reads CASSRDSGNTGELFF. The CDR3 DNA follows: TGTGCCAGCAGCCGTGATAGCGGGAACACCGGGGAGCTGTTTTTT.

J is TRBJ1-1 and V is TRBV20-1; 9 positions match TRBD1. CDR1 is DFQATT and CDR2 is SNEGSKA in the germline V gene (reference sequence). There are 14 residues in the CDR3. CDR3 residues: CSLTGGAGKTEAFF. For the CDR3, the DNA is TGCAGCCTTACAGGGGGCGCCGGTAAGACTGAAGCTTTCTTT.

CDR3 amino acids: CASNASPTSPLHF. The CDR3 DNA reads as TGCGCCAGCAATGCTTCGCCAACTTCACCCCTCCACTTT. The rearrangement joins TRBV4-1 to TRBJ1-6; D gene unclear. V shed 7 bases and J shed 9 bases, with 13 bases lying between them. The length of the CDR3 is 13 residues. Germline V gene data show CDR1 as MGHRA and CDR2 as YSYEKL.

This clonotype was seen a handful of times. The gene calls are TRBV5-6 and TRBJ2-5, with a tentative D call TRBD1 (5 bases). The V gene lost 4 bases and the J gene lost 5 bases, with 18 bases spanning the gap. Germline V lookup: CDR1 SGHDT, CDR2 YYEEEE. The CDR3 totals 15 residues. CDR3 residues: CASSRLMQRQETQYF. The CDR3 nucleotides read TGTGCCAGCAGCCGTTTGATGCAGAGACAGGAGACCCAGTACTTC.

In nucleotides, the CDR3 is TGTGCCAGCAGCGTAGACGGGGGCTTCACCGGGGAGCTGTTTTTT. Translating gives CASSVDGGFTGELFF. This chain connects TRBV9 to TRBJ2-2, with D perhaps given as TRBD1 or TRBD2 (6 bases each). Germline V lookup: CDR1 SGDLS, CDR2 YYNGEE. The CDR3 extends over 15 amino acids. Trimming removed 0 bases at V and 4 bases at J, with 10 bases between.

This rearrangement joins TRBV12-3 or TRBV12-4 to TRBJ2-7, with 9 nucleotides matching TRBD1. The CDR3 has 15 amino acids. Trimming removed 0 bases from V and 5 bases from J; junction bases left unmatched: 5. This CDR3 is CASSLAGTGKHEQYF. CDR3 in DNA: TGTGCCAGCAGTTTAGCGGGGACAGGGAAACACGAGCAGTACTTC.

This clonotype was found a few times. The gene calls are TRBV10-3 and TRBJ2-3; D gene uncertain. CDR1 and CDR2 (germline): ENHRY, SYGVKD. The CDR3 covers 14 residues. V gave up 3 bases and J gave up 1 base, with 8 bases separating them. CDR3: CAISERAGTDTQYF. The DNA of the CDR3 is TGTGCCATCAGTGAACGGGCAGGCACAGATACGCAGTATTTT.

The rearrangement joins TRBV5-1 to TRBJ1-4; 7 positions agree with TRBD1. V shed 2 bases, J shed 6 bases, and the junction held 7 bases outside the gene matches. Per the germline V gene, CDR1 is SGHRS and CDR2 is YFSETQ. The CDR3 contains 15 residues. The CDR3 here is CASSLTGTAYEKLFF. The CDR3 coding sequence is TGCGCCAGCAGCTTAACCGGGACAGCTTATGAAAAACTGTTTTTT.